The T cell receptor (beta chain) described here comes from a study of cytomegalovirus exposure and HLA in healthy donors. PCR involved 60 Vbeta and 13 Jbeta primers. How the authors handled the data: It was a later analysis that counted tens of millions of unique TCR beta chains, of which some 10 million were shared. Only in-frame clones appear in the TCRdb table, and some are missing; sequencing was by immunoSEQ multiplex PCR. V and J calls and clone size are those listed in that table; D and trimming were worked out from the DNA. The table counts 150,000 to 200,000 clones; 1.3% lies in the top ten. Study-wide results and limits: Common viral pathogens seemed to be connected with several of the most significant clusters, according to a later analysis. Based on reports, TCR beta sequences accurately predicted HLA-A and HLA-B alleles for most subjects.

Likely unrecorded immune exposures existed in these nominally healthy donors. This CDR3 has 15 amino acids. CDR1 is MGHRA and CDR2 is YSYEKL in the germline V gene. V was trimmed by 4 bases and J by 5 bases, leaving 12 bases between them. A remark on this clone: No antigen is known for it.

The origin of this receptor is a woman aged 55-70 years in good health and CMV-seronegative. The chain is built from TRBV4-1 and TRBJ1-6; no clear D gene. Sequenced material: PBMCs. CDR3: CASSPTGVDNSPLHF. The CDR3 region has the DNA TGCGCCAGCAGCCCGACCGGGGTAGATAATTCACCCCTCCACTTT.